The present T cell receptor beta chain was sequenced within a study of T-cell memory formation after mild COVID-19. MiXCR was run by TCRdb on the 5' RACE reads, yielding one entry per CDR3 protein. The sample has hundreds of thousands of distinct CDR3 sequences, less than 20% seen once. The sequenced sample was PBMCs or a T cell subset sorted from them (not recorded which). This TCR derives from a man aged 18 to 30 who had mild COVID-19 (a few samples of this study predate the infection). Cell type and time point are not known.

This chain's CDR3 is CASSYSRRGSAYEQYF. CDR3 DNA sequence: TGTGCCAGCAGTTACTCGAGGCGGGGGAGTGCCTACGAGCAGTACTTC. V gene TRBV6-5 combines with J gene TRBJ2-7; TRBD2 matches 7 bases. V lost 0 bases to trimming and J lost 2 bases; unmatched junction nucleotides: 7. CDR1 MNHEY and CDR2 SVGAGI come from the germline V gene. The CDR3 has 16 residues.